The 20 T cell receptor beta chains below all came from one sample that was sequenced in a study of T cell repertoires in cytomegalovirus infection. These receptors' targets are unknown. In TCRdb, the reads were re-called with MiXCR into one record per CDR3 protein. The repertoire holds some 590,000 distinct CDR3 sequences, with around 40% as singletons. The material sequenced was cultured PBMCs, taken from culture after CMV antigen stimulation. Receptor source: a human donor in good health (CMV status not recorded). Some clones in this sample may be carry-over from other donors' samples.

The V gene is TRBV2, the J gene TRBJ1-3, with TRBD1 identical over 7 bases. There are 15 residues in the CDR3. Germline assignment: CDR1 SNHLY and CDR2 FYNNEI. Losses at the gene ends were 7 bases for V and 2 bases for J; bases not matched to a gene: 8. CDR3 sequence reads: CASIREGAAGNTIYF. The CDR3 DNA sequence: TGTGCCAGCATTAGGGAGGGGGCTGCTGGAAACACCATATATTTT.

The chain joins TRBV10-3 to TRBJ1-4; a weak D match, TRBD1 (6 bases). The CDR3 spans 13 residues. Germline V gene sequence: CDR1 ENHRY, CDR2 SYGVKD. Trimming took off 6 bases at V and 8 bases at J, with 13 bases between the two ends. The CDR3 region has the DNA TGTGCCATCAGCCCGGGGGCACGCGAAAAACTGTTTTTT. It yields the protein CAISPGAREKLFF.

This clonotype turned up a few times. This chain joins TRBV20-1 and TRBJ1-2, with 7 bases aligning to TRBD1. Germline CDR1 DFQATT, CDR2 SNEGSKA (reference sequence). V lost 6 bases and J lost 8; bases outside the gene matches: 9. This CDR3 is built from 12 residues. The CDR3 region has the DNA TGCAGTGCCAATACAGGGGTGGAGGGCTACACCTTC. It is translated as CSANTGVEGYTF.

The chain employs TRBV11-2 and TRBJ2-6; D is perhaps TRBD2 (5 bases). In germline, CDR1 is SGHAT, CDR2 FQNNGV. V lost 5 bases and J 3 bases, leaving 5 bases between the germline ends. This CDR3 is 13 amino acids long. As DNA, the CDR3 is TGTGCCAGCAGCACTAGTGGGGCCAACGTCCTGACTTTC. It yields the protein CASSTSGANVLTF.

This clonotype showed up just a few times. This chain connects TRBV19 to TRBJ2-1; D is perhaps TRBD2 (6 bases). The germline V gene encodes CDR1 LNHDA and CDR2 SQIVND (reference sequence). The CDR3 extends over 16 amino acids. V was shortened by 5 bases and J by 0 bases, with 14 bases between the two germline ends. CDR3 amino acids: CASSPRRGSSYNEQFF. CDR3 nucleotide sequence: TGTGCCAGTAGTCCTCGACGGGGGAGCTCCTACAATGAGCAGTTCTTC.

V gene TRBV7-2 combines with J gene TRBJ2-2; TRBD1 or TRBD2 may be the D gene (5 bases each). Trimming removed 5 bases from V and 7 bases from J, with 11 bases in between. Germline lookup yields CDR1 SGHTA and CDR2 FQGNSA. The CDR3 has 13 residues. Here the CDR3 reads CASSGTRGGELFF. The DNA for the CDR3 is TGTGCCAGCAGCGGGACCCGGGGCGGGGAGCTGTTTTTT. The full variable domain, its missing parts supplied by reference TRBV7-2 and TRBJ2-2, is GAGVSQSPSNKVTEKGKDVELRCDPISGHTALYWYRQSLGQGLEFLIYFQGNSAPDKSGLPSDRFSAERTGGSVSTLTIQRTQQEDSAVYLCASSGTRGGELFFGEGSRLTVL.

This clonotype was seen many times. The chain joins TRBV7-2 to TRBJ1-6; TRBD1 might be the D (5 bases). Trimming took off 3 bases at V and 8 bases at J, with 17 bases between the two ends. CDR3 length: 16 amino acids. The germline CDR1 and CDR2 sequences are SGHTA and FQGNSA. CDR3 sequence (DNA): TGTGCCAGCAGCTTCAAACCCCCAGGGAAGCATTCACCCCTCCACTTT. Its translation: CASSFKPPGKHSPLHF.

This clonotype was counted a few times. The chain carries TRBV6-1 and TRBJ1-5; perhaps TRBD1 as D (5 bases). This CDR3 contains 18 residues. Germline V gene sequence: CDR1 MNHNS, CDR2 SASEGT. V shed 6 bases and J shed 0 bases, with 21 bases lying between them. The CDR3 region is CASRHTLGGPYSNQPQHF. In nucleotides, the CDR3 is TGTGCCAGCAGGCATACGTTGGGGGGTCCCTATAGCAATCAGCCCCAGCATTTT.

Only one count was recorded for this clonotype. This chain connects TRBV13 to TRBJ2-7, with a weak D call TRBD1 (5 bases). The CDR3 is 14 amino acids. V was shortened by 5 bases and J by 5 bases, with 16 bases between the two germline ends. Germline V gene sequence: CDR1 PRHDT, CDR2 FYEKMQ (reference sequence). The CDR3 coding sequence is TGTGCCAGCAGCCCCGGCTCGCAGGGCGACGAGCAGTACTTC. Translated: CASSPGSQGDEQYF.

This clonotype was observed a handful of times. This chain connects TRBV4-3 to TRBJ2-2; 8 bases are shared with TRBD2. The CDR3 totals 18 residues. Germline V lookup: CDR1 LGHNA, CDR2 YSLEER. V was pared by 0 bases and J by 10 bases, with 16 bases of the junction left unmatched. DNA for the CDR3: TGCGCCAGCAGCCAAGAATTAATAGTAGGAGCGGGAGTAGCGGAGCTGTTTTTT. This translates into CASSQELIVGAGVAELFF.

This sequence joins TRBV5-1 and TRBJ2-2; D not certain. The CDR3 is 15 residues long. The germline V and J ends were trimmed by 1 base and 7 bases, with 14 bases remaining between them. Germline V gene sequence: CDR1 SGHRS, CDR2 YFSETQ. The CDR3 DNA sequence: TGCGCCAGCAGCTTGACCGGCAGGCTGGTCGGGGAGCTGTTTTTT. Its protein is CASSLTGRLVGELFF.

In its sample, this clonotype was seen a few times. In nucleotides, the CDR3 is TGTGCCAGCAGTTACAGGGCCAGGTCCTCCGGGGCCAACGTCCTGACTTTC. It codes for CASSYRARSSGANVLTF. The chain uses TRBV6-6 and TRBJ2-6; unclear D gene. Trimming shortened V by 2 bases and J by 4 bases, and 15 bases separated the two germline ends. The CDR3 runs to 17 residues. Germline CDR1 is MNHNY and CDR2 is SVGAGI (reference sequence).

This clonotype was detected a few times. This sequence joins TRBV6-5 and TRBJ2-5, with D possibly TRBD1 on 7 matching bases. Between the trimmed V and J ends, which lost 9 bases and 4 bases, there was a span of 21 bases. This CDR3 comprises 15 residues. Germline values: CDR1 MNHEY, CDR2 SVGAGI. CDR3 DNA sequence: TGTGCCAGGGTCAGAGGAGGGGGCGTAAGAGAGACCCAGTACTTC. Amino acids: CARVRGGGVRETQYF.

Note on this clonotype: The CDR3 does not close with the conserved phenylalanine or tryptophan, likely indicating a read error. V usage is TRBV7-2 and J usage is TRBJ2-1; D could derive from TRBD1 or TRBD2 (5 bases each). The CDR3 has 13 amino acids. From germline, CDR1 is SGHTA and CDR2 FQGNSA. Trimming removed 2 bases at V and 9 bases at J, with 11 bases between. DNA of the CDR3: TGTGCCAGCAGCTTATCCGGGGCGCGTGAGCAGTTCATC. Protein: CASSLSGAREQFI.

This clonotype was picked up a small number of times. The chain carries TRBV7-2 and TRBJ1-5; no clear D. The CDR3 extends over 14 amino acids. Trimming left V 5 bases short and J 4 bases short, with 12 bases between. Germline V CDR1 and CDR2: SGHTA, FQGNSA. CDR3 bases: TGTGCCAGCAGCCGGGATGGAGTGAATCAGCCCCAGCATTTT. Amino acid sequence: CASSRDGVNQPQHF.

The V and J genes are TRBV6-5 and TRBJ2-2, with 9 nucleotides matching TRBD1. Germline V gene sequence: CDR1 MNHEY, CDR2 SVGAGI. V trimming: 1 base; J trimming: 6 bases; junction bases outside the gene matches: 3. This CDR3 contains 15 residues. CDR3 in amino acids: CASSYLQGAAGELFF. CDR3 DNA sequence: TGTGCCAGCAGTTACTTACAGGGGGCTGCCGGGGAGCTGTTTTTT.

The chain uses TRBV7-6 and TRBJ2-7; possibly TRBD2 for D (7 bases). The V gene lost 1 base and the J gene lost 6 bases, with 13 bases spanning the gap. Germline-derived CDR1 and CDR2 are SGHVS and FNYEAQ. This CDR3 is built from 14 residues. This CDR3 reads CASSLDGGPGEQYF. The CDR3, as DNA: TGTGCCAGCAGCTTAGACGGGGGGCCGGGCGAGCAGTACTTC. Full variable domain (outside the CDR3, taken from reference TRBV7-6 and TRBJ2-7): GAGVSQSPRYKVTKRGQDVALRCDPISGHVSLYWYRQALGQGPEFLTYFNYEAQQDKSGLPNDRFSAERPEGSISTLTIQRTEQRDSAMYRCASSLDGGPGEQYFGPGTRLTVT.

The chain uses TRBV2 and TRBJ1-1; 8 bases agree with TRBD1. There are 13 residues in the CDR3. The V gene end was trimmed by 6 bases and the J gene end by 13 bases; junction bases not matched to a gene: 13. Germline CDR1 and CDR2: SNHLY and FYNNEI. Written as DNA, the CDR3 is TGTGCCAGCAGAAAGGACAGGGACGTGAAGGGTTTCTTT. The encoded protein is CASRKDRDVKGFF.

This sequence joins TRBV7-2 and TRBJ1-6, with TRBD1 as a possible D gene (6 bases). Trimming left V 5 bases short and J 7 bases short, with 15 bases between. The length of the CDR3 is 15 residues. The germline CDR1 and CDR2 sequences are SGHTA and FQGNSA. The CDR3 DNA follows: TGTGCCAGCAGCCCAGGGGACATGTGGAATTCACCCCTCCACTTT. It translates to CASSPGDMWNSPLHF.

The rearrangement joins TRBV4-3 to TRBJ1-5; D not certain. The germline CDR1 and CDR2 sequences are LGHNA and YSLEER. The CDR3 has 14 residues. The V and J ends lost 1 base and 4 bases respectively, with 8 bases between them. The chain's CDR3 is CASSQGAGNQPQHF. The CDR3 region has the DNA TGCGCCAGCAGCCAAGGTGCGGGAAATCAGCCCCAGCATTTT.